This T cell receptor beta chain was documented in a study of technical replicates of blood from a few donors. The data were produced by immunoSEQ multiplex PCR, yet TCRdb's version contains in-frame clones alone and is incomplete. The data contain 45,000 to 60,000 clones, around 84% of them seen just once; the ten biggest clones take up over 5%. The CDR3 consists of 12 residues. The ends were cut back, 4 bases at V and 3 bases at J, with 8 bases in the middle. Germline V gene sequence: CDR1 SGDLS, CDR2 YYNGEE. Sequencing was done on a sample of PBMCs. This clonotype was sampled from a human donor in good health. Some clones in this sample may be carry-over from other donors' samples. The gene calls are TRBV9 and TRBJ2-7, with D perhaps matching TRBD1 (5 bases). The CDR3 protein is CASSPGHYEQYF. The CDR3, as DNA: TGTGCCAGCAGCCCCGGACACTACGAGCAGTACTTC.